This T cell receptor (beta chain) comes out of a study of blood T cells in healthy people across ages. Peripheral blood samples of about 10 milliliters were drawn from each donor. No fewer than 6 million PBMCs went into each sample. Next came a second PCR, run for about 6 to 11 cycles, which used a sample-barcoded 5' primer along with a J-beta primer mix. From the 5' RACE reads, TCRdb called clonotypes with MiXCR, one entry per CDR3 protein. This table holds hundreds of thousands of distinct CDR3 sequences, under 30% found once. CDR3 size: 14 residues. From germline, CDR1 is SEHNR and CDR2 FQNEAQ (reference sequence). Trimming took 10 bases from V and 10 from J; bases not matched to a gene: 12. These same records also appear under a second study, on T cells of mothers and their children. This second report adds: Per 15 ul, 1.5 ug of RNA was used, with all extracted RNA going into cDNA synthesis. The output of TCR recombination is shaped by thymic selection similarly in related and unrelated pairs.

The sequence came from a boy aged 10-17 years in good health. The chain links TRBV7-9 to TRBJ1-6, with TRBD1 matching over 8 bases. The sequenced sample consisted of blood. Here the CDR3 reads CATHPQGEGSPLHF. In nucleotides, the CDR3 is TGTGCCACTCACCCACAGGGGGAAGGGTCACCCCTCCACTTT.